This TCR beta chain originates from a study of blood T cell repertoires in COVID-19. Study as a whole: T cells, B-cell-depleted T cells, or PBMCs supplied cDNA or gDNA.

In the authors' workflow: It was from reference gene primer amplification that nucleated cell counts were estimated. The repertoire was sequenced with immunoSEQ multiplex PCR; TCRdb's copy has only in-frame clones and lacks some. D and trimming come from the DNA, and the V and J calls and clone size come from that table. The sample has about 52,000 clones; roughly four fifths are singletons. CDR1 is SNHLY and CDR2 is FYNNEI in the germline V gene. CDR3 length: 14 residues. The junction had 10 bases not matched to a gene; V was cut back by 7 bases and J by 10 bases. The V call is TRBV2, the J call TRBJ1-6; 7 bases fit TRBD1. This receptor was taken from a man between 65 and 79 years old with active COVID-19. Sequencing was carried out using peripheral blood. The DNA of the CDR3 is TGTGCCAGCACCCCCCCGACAGGGCAATCACCCCTCCACTTT. This sequence encodes CASTPPTGQSPLHF.